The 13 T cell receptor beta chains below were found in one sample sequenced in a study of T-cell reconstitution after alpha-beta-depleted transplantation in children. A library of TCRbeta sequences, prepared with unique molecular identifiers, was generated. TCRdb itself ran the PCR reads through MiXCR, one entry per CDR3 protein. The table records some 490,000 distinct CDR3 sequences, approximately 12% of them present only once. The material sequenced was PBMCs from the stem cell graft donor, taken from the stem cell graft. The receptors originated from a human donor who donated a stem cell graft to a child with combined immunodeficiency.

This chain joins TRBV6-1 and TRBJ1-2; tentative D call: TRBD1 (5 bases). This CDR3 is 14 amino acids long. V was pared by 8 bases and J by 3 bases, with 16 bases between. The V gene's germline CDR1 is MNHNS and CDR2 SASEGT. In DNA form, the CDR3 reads TGTGCCAGCGCCGGGGGAAGAGGGCACTATGGCTACACCTTC. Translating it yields CASAGGRGHYGYTF.

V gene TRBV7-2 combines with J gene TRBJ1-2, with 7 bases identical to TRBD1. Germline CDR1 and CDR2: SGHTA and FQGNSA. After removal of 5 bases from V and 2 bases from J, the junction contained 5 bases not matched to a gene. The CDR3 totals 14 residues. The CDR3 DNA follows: TGTGCCAGCAGCCCCCAGACAGGGAACTATGGCTACACCTTC. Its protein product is CASSPQTGNYGYTF.

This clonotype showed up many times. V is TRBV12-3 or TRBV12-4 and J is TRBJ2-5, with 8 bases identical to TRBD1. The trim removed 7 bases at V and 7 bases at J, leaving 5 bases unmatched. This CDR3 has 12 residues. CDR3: CASTDRVRTQYF. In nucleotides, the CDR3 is TGTGCCAGCACGGACAGGGTCCGGACCCAGTACTTC.

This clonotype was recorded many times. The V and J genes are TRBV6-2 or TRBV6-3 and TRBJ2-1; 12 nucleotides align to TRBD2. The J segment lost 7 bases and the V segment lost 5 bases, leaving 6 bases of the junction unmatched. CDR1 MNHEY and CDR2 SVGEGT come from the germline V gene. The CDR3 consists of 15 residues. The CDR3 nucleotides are TGTGCCAGCAGTCAGACTAGCGGGGGTTTTAATGAGCAGTTCTTC. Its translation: CASSQTSGGFNEQFF.

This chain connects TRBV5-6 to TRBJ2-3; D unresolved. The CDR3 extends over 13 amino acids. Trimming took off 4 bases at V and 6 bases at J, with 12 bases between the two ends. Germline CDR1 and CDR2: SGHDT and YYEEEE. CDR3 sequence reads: CASSRTPHDTQYF. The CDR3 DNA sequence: TGTGCCAGCAGCCGTACACCCCACGATACGCAGTATTTT.

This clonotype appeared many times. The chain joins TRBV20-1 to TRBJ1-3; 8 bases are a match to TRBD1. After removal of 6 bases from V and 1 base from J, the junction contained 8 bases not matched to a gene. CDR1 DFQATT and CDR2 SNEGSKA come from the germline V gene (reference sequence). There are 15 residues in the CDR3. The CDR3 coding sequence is TGCAGTGCCCGAGGGACAGGTACTTCTGGAAACACCATATATTTT. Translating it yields CSARGTGTSGNTIYF.

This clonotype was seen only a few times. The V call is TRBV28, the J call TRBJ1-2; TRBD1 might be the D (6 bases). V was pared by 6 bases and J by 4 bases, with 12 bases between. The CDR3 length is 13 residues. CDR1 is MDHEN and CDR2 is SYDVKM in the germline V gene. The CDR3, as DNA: TGTGCCAGCAGCCACAGGGCAATCTATGGCTACACCTTC. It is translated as CASSHRAIYGYTF.

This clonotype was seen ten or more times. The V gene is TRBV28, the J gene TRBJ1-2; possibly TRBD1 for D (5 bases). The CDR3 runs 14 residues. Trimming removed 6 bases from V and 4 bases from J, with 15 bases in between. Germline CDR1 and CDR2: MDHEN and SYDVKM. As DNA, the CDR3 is TGTGCCAGCAGGTGGCAGGGACCGGTCTATGGCTACACCTTC. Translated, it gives CASRWQGPVYGYTF.

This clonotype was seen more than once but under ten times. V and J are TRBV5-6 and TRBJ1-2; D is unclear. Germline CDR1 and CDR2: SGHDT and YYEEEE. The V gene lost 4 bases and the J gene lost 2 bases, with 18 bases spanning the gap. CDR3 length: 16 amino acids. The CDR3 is CASSPEGVQGNYGYTF. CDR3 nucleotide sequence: TGTGCCAGCAGCCCGGAGGGTGTCCAAGGAAACTATGGCTACACCTTC.

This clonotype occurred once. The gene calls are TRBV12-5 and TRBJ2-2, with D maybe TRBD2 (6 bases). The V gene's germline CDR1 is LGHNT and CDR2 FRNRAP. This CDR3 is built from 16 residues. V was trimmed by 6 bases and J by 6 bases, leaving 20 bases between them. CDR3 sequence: CASGPWRDSIPGELFF. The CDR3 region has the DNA TGTGCTAGTGGGCCCTGGCGGGATTCTATCCCCGGGGAGCTGTTTTTT. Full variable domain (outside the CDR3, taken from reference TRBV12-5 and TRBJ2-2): DARVTQTPRHKVTEMGQEVTMRCQPILGHNTVFWYRQTMMQGLELLAYFRNRAPLDDSGMPKDRFSAEMPDATLATLKIQPSEPRDSAVYFCASGPWRDSIPGELFFGEGSRLTVL.

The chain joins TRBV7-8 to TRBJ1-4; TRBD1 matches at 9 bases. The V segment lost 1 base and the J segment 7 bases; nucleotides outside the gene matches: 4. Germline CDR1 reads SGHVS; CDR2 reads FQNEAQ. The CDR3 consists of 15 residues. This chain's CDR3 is CASSLEDRGSEKLFF. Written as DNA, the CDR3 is TGTGCCAGCAGCTTAGAGGACAGGGGTAGTGAAAAACTGTTTTTT. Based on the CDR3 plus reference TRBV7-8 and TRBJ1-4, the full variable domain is GAGVSQSPRYKVAKRGQDVALRCDPISGHVSLFWYQQALGQGPEFLTYFQNEAQLDKSGLPSDRFFAERPEGSVSTLKIQRTQQEDSAVYLCASSLEDRGSEKLFFGSGTQLSVL.

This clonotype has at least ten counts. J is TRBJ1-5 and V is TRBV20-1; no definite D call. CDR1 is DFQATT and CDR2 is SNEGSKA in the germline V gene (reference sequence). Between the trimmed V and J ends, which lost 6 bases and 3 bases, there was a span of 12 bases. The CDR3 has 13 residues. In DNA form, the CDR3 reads TGCAGTGCCGACCGGGAAACCAATCAGCCCCAGCATTTT. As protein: CSADRETNQPQHF.

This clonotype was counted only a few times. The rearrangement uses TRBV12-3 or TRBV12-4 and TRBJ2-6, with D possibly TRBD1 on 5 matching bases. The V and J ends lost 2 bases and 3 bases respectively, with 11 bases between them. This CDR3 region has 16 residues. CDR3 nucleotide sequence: TGTGCCAGCAGTTTACCCGCAGGGCTTGGGGCCAACGTCCTGACTTTC. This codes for CASSLPAGLGANVLTF.